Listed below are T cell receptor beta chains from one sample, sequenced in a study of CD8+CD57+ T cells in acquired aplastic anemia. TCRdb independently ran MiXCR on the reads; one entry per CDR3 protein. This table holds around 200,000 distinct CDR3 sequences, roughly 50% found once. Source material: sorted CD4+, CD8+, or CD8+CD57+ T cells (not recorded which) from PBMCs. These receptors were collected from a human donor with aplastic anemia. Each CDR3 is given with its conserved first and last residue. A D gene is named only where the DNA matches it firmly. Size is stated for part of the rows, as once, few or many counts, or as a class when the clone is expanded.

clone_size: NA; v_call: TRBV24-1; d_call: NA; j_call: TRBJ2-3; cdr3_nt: TGTGCCACCAGTGACCGCCCAGATACGCAGTATTTT; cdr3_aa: CATSDRPDTQYF
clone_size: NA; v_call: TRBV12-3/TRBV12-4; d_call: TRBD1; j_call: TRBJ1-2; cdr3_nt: TGTGCCAGCAGCCGCGGACAGGGTCATGGCTACACCTTC; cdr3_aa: CASSRGQGHGYTF
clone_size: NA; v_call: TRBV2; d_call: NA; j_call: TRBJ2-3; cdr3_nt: TGTGCCAGCAGTGGCAGAGGGGCCACAGATACGCAGTATTTT; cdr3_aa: CASSGRGATDTQYF
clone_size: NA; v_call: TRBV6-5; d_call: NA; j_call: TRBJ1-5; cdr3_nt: TGTGCCAGCAGTTACTCGGGGGGGGGAGGTCAGCCCCAGCATTTT; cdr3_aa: CASSYSGGGGQPQHF
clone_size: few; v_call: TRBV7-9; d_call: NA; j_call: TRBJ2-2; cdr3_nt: TGTGCCAGCAGCATCAGAGTCGGGGAGCTGTTTTTT; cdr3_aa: CASSIRVGELFF
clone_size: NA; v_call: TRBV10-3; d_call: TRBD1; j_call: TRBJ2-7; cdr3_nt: TGTGCCACGGGACAGGGGGCTTACGAGCAGTACTTC; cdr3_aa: CATGQGAYEQYF
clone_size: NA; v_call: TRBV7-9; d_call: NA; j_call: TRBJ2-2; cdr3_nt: TGTGCCAGCAGCTTAGCGGCAGGTGGAACCGGGGAGCTGTTTTTT; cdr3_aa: CASSLAAGGTGELFF
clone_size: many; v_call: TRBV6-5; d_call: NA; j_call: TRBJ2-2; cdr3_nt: TGTGCCAGCAGTTACCTAGGGGACGCCGGGGAGCTGTTTTTT; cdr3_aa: CASSYLGDAGELFF
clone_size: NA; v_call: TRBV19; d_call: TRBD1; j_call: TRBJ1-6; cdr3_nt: TGTGCCAGTAGTAGCTACCGACAGGGTTATAATTCACCCCTCCACTTT; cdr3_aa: CASSSYRQGYNSPLHF
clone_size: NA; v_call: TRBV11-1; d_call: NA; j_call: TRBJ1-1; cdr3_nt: TGTGCCAGCAGCTTACTCCCAGGGGCGAACACTGAAGCTTTCTTT; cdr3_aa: CASSLLPGANTEAFF
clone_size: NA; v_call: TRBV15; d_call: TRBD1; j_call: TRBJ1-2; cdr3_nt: TGTGCCACCAGCCGAGGGACAGGGACCAACTATGGCTACACCTTC; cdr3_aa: CATSRGTGTNYGYTF
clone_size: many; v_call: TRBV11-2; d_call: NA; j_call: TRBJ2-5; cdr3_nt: TGTGCCAGCAGCTTCAGCGAGGGGCGTAGGACCCAGTACTTC; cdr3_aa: CASSFSEGRRTQYF
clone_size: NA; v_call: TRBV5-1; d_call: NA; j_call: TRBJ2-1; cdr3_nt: TGCGCCAGCAGCTTGGCCGGGGTCAATGAGCAGTTCTTC; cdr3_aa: CASSLAGVNEQFF
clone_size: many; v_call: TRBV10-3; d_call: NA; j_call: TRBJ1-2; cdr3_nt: TGTGCCATCAGTGAGGTAGGGAGCGGCTACACCTTC; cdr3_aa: CAISEVGSGYTF
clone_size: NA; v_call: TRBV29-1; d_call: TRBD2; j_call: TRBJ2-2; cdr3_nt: TGCAGCGCCGGGACTAGCGGGAGAAACGGGGAGCTGTTTTTT; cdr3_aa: CSAGTSGRNGELFF
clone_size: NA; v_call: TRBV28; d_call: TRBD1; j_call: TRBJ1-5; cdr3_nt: TGTGCCAGCAGTTTAGAACCGACAGGGAACCAGCCCCAGCATTTT; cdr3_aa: CASSLEPTGNQPQHF
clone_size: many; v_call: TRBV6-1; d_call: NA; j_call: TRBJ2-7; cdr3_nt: TGTGCCAGCAAAGACTACTCCTACGAGCAGTACTTC; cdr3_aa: CASKDYSYEQYF
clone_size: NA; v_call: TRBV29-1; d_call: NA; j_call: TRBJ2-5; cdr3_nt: TGCAGCGTTCGTAGCGCGCAAGAGACCCAGTACTTC; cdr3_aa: CSVRSAQETQYF
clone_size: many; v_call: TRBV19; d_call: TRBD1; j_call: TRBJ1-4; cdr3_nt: TGTGCCAGTAGTACCTGGACAGGGAAGAATGAAAAACTGTTTTTT; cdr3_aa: CASSTWTGKNEKLFF
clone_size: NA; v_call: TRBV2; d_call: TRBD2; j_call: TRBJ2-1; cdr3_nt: TGTGCCAGCAGTACCAGACTAGCGGGAGGGGGTGAGCAGTTCTTC; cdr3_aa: CASSTRLAGGGEQFF
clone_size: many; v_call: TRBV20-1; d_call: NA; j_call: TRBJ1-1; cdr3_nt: TGCAGTGCTAGGGTCACAGCCAACACTGAAGCTTTCTTT; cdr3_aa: CSARVTANTEAFF
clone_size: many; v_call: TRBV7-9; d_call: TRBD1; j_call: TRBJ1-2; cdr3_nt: TGTGCCAGCAGCCGACAGGGTGCCCATGGCTACACCTTC; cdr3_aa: CASSRQGAHGYTF
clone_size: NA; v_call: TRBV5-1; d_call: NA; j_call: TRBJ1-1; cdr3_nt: TGCGCCAGCAGCGTGGACAGTCGCATGAACACTGAAGCTTTCTTT; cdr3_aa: CASSVDSRMNTEAFF
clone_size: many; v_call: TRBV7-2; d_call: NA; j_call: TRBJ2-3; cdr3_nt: TGTGCCAGCAGCGCCCGACTAGGCGTGGATACGCAGTATTTT; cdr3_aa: CASSARLGVDTQYF
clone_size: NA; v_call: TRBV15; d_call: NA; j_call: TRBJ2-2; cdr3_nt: TGTGCCACCAGCAGAGATAACGTGGGGATCACCGGGGAGCTGTTTTTT; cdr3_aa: CATSRDNVGITGELFF
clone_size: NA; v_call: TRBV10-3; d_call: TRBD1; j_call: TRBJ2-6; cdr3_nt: TGTGCCATCAGTCAGACAGGGGGAAACGTCCTGACTTTC; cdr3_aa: CAISQTGGNVLTF
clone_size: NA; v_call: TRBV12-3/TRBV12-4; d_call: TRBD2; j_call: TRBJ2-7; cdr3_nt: TGTGCCAGCACCTGGGGTAGCGGGTACTACGAGCAGTACTTC; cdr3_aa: CASTWGSGYYEQYF
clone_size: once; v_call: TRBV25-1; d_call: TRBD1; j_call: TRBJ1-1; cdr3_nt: TGTGCCAGCAGCGCACAGGGGTTGGGCACTGAAGCTTTCTTT; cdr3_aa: CASSAQGLGTEAFF
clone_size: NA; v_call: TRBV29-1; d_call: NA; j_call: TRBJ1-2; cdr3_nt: TGCAGCGTTCCCCCGAATAACTATGGCTACACCTTC; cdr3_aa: CSVPPNNYGYTF
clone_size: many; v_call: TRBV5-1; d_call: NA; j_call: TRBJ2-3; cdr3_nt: TGCGCCAGCAGCTCGAGGGGACTTTCCGATACGCAGTATTTT; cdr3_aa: CASSSRGLSDTQYF
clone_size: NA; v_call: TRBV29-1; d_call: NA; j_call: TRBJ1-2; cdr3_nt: TGCAGCGTTGTCCAACCTCAGCTGGGCGGCTACACCTTC; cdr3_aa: CSVVQPQLGGYTF
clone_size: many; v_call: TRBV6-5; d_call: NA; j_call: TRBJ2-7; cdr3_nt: TGTGCCAGCAGTTACGGGCCCTTTGAATCGGAGCAGTACTTC; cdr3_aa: CASSYGPFESEQYF
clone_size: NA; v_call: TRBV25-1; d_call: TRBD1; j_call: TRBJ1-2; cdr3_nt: TGTGCCAGCGTCGGGACAGGGTATGGCCACACCTTC; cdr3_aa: CASVGTGYGHTF
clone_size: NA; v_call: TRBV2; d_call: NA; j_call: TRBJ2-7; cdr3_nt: TGTGCCAGCAGGTCAGTCAGACCCCTGTACTTC; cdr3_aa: CASRSVRPLYF
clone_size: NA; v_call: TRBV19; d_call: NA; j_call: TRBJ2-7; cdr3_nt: TGTGCCAGTAGTACTTCACTAGGGTACGAGCAGTACTTT; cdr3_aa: CASSTSLGYEQYF
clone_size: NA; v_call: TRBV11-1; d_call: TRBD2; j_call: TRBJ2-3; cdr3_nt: TGTGCCAGCAGCTTAAGCGGGGGGGCGGTAGATACGCAGTATTTT; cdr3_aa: CASSLSGGAVDTQYF
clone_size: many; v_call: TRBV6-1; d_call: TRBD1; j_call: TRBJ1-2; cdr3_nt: TGTGCCAGCTGCAACGGGACAGGAGCTATGGGAGGGAGCTATGGCTACACCTTC; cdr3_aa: CASCNGTGAMGGSYGYTF
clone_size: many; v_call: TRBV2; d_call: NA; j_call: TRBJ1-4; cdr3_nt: TGTGCCAGCAGTGCAGGACAGATGGGGGAAAAACTGTTTTTT; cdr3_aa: CASSAGQMGEKLFF
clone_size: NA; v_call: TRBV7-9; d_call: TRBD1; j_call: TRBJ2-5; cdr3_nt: TGTGCCAGCAGCACCGGTACCTACGACAGGGAAGAGACCCAGTACTTC; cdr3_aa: CASSTGTYDREETQYF
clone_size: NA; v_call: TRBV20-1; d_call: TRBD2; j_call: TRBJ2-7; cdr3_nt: TGCAGTGCTAGGATAATGGGCCTTTTGAGAAGCGGGAAGGAAGAGCAGTACTTC; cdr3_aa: CSARIMGLLRSGKEEQYF